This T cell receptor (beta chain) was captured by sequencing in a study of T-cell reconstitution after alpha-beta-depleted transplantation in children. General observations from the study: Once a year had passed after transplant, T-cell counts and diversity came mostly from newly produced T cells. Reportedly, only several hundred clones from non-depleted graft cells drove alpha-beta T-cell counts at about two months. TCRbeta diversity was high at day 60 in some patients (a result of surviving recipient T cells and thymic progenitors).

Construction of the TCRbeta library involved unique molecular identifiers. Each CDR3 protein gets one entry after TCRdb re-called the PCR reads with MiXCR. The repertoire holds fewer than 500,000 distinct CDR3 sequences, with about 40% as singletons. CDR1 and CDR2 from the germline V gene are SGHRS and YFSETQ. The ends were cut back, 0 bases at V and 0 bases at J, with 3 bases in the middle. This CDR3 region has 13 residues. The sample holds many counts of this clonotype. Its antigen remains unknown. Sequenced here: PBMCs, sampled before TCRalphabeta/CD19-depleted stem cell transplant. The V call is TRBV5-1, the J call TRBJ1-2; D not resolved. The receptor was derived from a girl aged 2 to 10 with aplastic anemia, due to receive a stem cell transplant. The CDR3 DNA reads TGCGCCAGCAGCTTGGTCGCTAACTATGGCTACACCTTC. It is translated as CASSLVANYGYTF. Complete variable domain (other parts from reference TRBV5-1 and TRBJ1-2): KAGVTQTPRYLIKTRGQQVTLSCSPISGHRSVSWYQQTPGQGLQFLFEYFSETQRNKGNFPGRFSGRQFSNSRSEMNVSTLELGDSALYLCASSLVANYGYTFGSGTRLTVV.